This TCR beta chain was captured in a study of blood T cell repertoires in COVID-19. In the study overall: COVID-19 samples from acute and convalescent phases originated in the United States, Italy and Spain. Sources were T cells, B-cell-depleted T cells, or PBMCs; the material itself was cDNA or gDNA.

In the authors' methods: Amplification with reference gene primers provided the estimates of nucleated cell counts. Using immunoSEQ multiplex PCR, the repertoire was profiled, and TCRdb retains in-frame clones only, with some absent. The DNA was the basis for D and trimming; V, J and clone size are from that table. Of roughly 100,000 clones in the sample, around 87% were seen once. There are 13 residues in the CDR3. Trimming removed 5 bases at V and 4 bases at J, with 11 bases between. The clonotype comes from a woman aged 45-60 years with COVID-19, enrolled during active disease. The gene calls are TRBV12-3 or TRBV12-4 and TRBJ1-1, with a tentative D call TRBD1 (5 bases). The sequenced sample was peripheral blood. The CDR3 is CASSAGLATEAFF. DNA of the CDR3: TGTGCCAGCAGTGCAGGGTTAGCCACTGAAGCTTTCTTT.